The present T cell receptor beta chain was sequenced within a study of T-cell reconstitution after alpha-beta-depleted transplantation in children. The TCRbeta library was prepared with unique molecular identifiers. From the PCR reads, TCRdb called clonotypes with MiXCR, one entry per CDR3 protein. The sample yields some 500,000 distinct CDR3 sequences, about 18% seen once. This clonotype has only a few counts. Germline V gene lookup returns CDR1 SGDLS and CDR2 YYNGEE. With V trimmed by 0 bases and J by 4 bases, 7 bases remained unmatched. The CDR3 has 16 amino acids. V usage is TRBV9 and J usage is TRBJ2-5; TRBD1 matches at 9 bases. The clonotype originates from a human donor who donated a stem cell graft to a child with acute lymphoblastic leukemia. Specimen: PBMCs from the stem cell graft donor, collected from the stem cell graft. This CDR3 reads CASSVDLPGQGETQYF. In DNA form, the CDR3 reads TGTGCCAGCAGCGTAGACCTCCCGGGACAGGGAGAGACCCAGTACTTC.